The source of this T cell receptor beta chain is a study of CD8+CD57+ T cells in acquired aplastic anemia. Study-level information: DNA per sorted CD4+ or CD8+ sample ranged roughly 0.18 to 30 ug, averaging 3.2 ug. Whole-study results and caveats: Levels of CD8+ Simpson's diversity were not significantly distinct in patients versus controls. Patients and controls shared roughly 28 CD8+ CDR3 sequences, which appeared highly expressed in patients and within their immunodominant clones.

Turning to this clonotype: Its antigen is undetermined.

Germline trimming cut 0 bases from V and 6 bases from J; bases unmatched to any gene: 9. Germline V gene sequence: CDR1 SEHNR, CDR2 FQNEAQ (reference sequence). This CDR3 spans 16 amino acids. Both TCR beta VDJ combination and CDR3 sequence profiling were carried out. Genomic DNA was the template for this profiling. TCRdb re-analysed the reads in MiXCR, keeping a single row per CDR3 protein. This table holds about 190,000 distinct CDR3 sequences, around 66% found once. The sequence was collected from a human donor with severe aplastic anemia or a healthy control (not recorded which). The material sequenced was sorted CD4+, CD8+, or CD8+CD57+ T cells (not recorded which) from PBMCs. This chain connects TRBV7-9 to TRBJ1-2; 8 nucleotides match TRBD1. This CDR3 is CASSLALPGQGHGYTF. CDR3 DNA sequence: TGTGCCAGCAGCTTAGCGCTTCCAGGACAGGGACATGGCTACACCTTC.